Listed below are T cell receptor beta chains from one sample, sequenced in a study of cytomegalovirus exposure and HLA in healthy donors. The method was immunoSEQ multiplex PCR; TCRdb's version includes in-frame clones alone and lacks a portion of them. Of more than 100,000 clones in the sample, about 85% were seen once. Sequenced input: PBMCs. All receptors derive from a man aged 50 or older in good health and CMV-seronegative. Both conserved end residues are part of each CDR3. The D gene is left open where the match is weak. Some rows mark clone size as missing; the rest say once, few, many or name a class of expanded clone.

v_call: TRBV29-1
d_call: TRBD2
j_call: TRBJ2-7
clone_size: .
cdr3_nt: TGCCGCGTTCGGCTTTGGAGGGAGGGAACCTACGAGCAGTACTTC
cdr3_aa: CRVRLWREGTYEQYF

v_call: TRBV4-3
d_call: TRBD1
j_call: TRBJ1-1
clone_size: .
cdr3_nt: TGCGCCAGCAGCCAAGATTCGACAGGGGTGAACACTGAAGCTTTCTTT
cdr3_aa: CASSQDSTGVNTEAFF

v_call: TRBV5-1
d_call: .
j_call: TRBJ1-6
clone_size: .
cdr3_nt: TGCGCCAGCAGCTTGTTAACAGGGAAGAATTCACCCCTCCACTTT
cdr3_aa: CASSLLTGKNSPLHF

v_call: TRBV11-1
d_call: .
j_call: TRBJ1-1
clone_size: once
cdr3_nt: TGTGCCAGCAGCCGACTGGGGGGGGAAACTGAAGCTTTCTTT
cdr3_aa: CASSRLGGETEAFF

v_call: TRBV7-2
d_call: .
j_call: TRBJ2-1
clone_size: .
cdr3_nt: TGTGCCAGCAGCCTCAGCGTTGGCTCCTACAATGAGCAGTTCTTC
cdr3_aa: CASSLSVGSYNEQFF

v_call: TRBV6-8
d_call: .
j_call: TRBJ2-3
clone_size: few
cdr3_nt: TGTGCCAGCAGACTCTACCCGGGACAACCGACCATGGATACGCAGTATTTT
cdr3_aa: CASRLYPGQPTMDTQYF

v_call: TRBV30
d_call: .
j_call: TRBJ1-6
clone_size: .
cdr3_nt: TGTGCCTGGACCGCGGGGTTCTATAATTCACCCCTCCACTTT
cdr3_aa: CAWTAGFYNSPLHF

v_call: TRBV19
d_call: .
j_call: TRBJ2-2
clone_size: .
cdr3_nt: TGTGCCAGTAGTATAGGAACCAGGGCGACGAGTACCGGGGAGCTGTTTTTT
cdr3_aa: CASSIGTRATSTGELFF

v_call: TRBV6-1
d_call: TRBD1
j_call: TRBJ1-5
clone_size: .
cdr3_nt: TGTGCCAGCATCTTGACAGGGCCTAGCAATCAGCCCCAGCATTTT
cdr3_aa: CASILTGPSNQPQHF

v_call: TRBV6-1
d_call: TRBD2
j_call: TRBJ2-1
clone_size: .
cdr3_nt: TGTGCCAGCAGTGACGACAACGGACTAGCGGGGTGGACAAGCAATGAGCAGTTCTTC
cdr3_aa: CASSDDNGLAGWTSNEQFF

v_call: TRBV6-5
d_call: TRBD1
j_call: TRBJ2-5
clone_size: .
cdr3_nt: TGTGCCAGCCGGACAGGTTTCGAGACCCAGTACTTC
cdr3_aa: CASRTGFETQYF

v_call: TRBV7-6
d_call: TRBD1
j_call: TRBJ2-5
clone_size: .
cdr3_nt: TGTGCCAGCAGCTTAGTAACAGGGGGCTGGGAGACCCAGTACTTC
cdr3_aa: CASSLVTGGWETQYF

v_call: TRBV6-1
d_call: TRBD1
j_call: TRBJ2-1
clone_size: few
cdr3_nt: TGTGCCAGCAGTGTTCTGACAGGGGTAACCAATGAGCAGTTCTTC
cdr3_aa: CASSVLTGVTNEQFF

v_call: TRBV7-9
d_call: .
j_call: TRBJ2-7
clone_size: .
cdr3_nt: TGTGCCAGCACCAGGACAGACACTCCCCTCGAGCAGTACTTC
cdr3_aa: CASTRTDTPLEQYF

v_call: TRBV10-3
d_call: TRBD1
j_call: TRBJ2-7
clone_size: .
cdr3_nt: TGTGCCATCAGACAGGGGATTCTCTCCTACGAGCAGTACTTC
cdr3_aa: CAIRQGILSYEQYF

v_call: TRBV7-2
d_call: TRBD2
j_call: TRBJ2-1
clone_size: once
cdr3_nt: TGTGCCAGCAGCTTAGGGCGGGGGGGCTACAATGAGCAGTTCTTC
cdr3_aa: CASSLGRGGYNEQFF

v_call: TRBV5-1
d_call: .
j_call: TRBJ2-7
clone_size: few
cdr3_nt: TGCGCCAGCAGCTTGGGCAACGGTTACCCCGCCTACGAGCAGTACTTC
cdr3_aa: CASSLGNGYPAYEQYF

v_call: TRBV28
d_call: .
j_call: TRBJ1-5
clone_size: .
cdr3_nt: TGTGCCAGCAGGACAGGAACTCTTGTGGAGCCCCAGCATTTT
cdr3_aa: CASRTGTLVEPQHF

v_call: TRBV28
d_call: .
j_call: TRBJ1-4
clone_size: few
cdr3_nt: TGTGCCAGCAGTCGTGACAGGAATGAAAAACTGTTTTTT
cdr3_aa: CASSRDRNEKLFF

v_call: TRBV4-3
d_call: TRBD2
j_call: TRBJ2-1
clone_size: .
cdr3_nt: TGCGCCAGCAGCCCAGGGACTAGTGCCTCGGGGGAGCAGTTCTTC
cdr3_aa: CASSPGTSASGEQFF

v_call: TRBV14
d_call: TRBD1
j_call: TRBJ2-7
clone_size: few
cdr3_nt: TGTGCCAGCAGCCAGAGAGGACAGGGAACCTACGAGCAGTACTTC
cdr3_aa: CASSQRGQGTYEQYF

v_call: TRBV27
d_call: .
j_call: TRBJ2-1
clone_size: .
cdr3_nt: TGTGCCAGCAGTTCACGGACTAACCTTAACCACAATGAGCAGTTCTTC
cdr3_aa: CASSSRTNLNHNEQFF

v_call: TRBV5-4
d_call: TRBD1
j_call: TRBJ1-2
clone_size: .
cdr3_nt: TGTGCCAGCAGTCTCATACCAAGGACAGGTTCCTATGGCTACACCTTC
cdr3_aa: CASSLIPRTGSYGYTF

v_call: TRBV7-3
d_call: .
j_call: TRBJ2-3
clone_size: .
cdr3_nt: TGTGCCAGCTCCAAAGGTCCGGGACAACCGACCACAGATACGCAGTATTTT
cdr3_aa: CASSKGPGQPTTDTQYF

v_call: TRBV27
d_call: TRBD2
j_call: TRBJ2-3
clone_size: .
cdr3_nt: TGTGCCAGCAGTACCAAGAGAGCGGGAGACGGGTATACGCAGTATTTT
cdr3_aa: CASSTKRAGDGYTQYF

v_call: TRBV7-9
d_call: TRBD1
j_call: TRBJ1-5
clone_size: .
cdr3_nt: TGTGCCAGCAGCTTAGCGTCTACAGGGGGCGTTCAGCCCCAGCATTTT
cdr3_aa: CASSLASTGGVQPQHF

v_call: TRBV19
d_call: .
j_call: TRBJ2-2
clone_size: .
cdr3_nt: TGTGCCAGTAGTATGACGTCGCGGGCCTGGGTCACCGGGGAGCTGTTTTTT
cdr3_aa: CASSMTSRAWVTGELFF

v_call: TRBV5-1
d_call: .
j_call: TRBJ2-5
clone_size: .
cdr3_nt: TGCGCCAGCAGCCATACGGGAGCCCAAGAGACCCAGTACTTC
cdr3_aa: CASSHTGAQETQYF

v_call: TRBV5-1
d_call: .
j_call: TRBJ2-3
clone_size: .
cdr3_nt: TGCGCCAGCAGCTTGGACAGGGCTGGAGATACGCAGTATTTT
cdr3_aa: CASSLDRAGDTQYF

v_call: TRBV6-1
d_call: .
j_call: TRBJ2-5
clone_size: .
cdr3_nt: TGTGCCAGCAGTGATTATAGCACGATAAGGAGCCAAGAGACCCAGTACTTC
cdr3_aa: CASSDYSTIRSQETQYF

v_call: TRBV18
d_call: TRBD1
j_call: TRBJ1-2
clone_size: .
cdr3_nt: TGTGCCAGCTCAGGGACAGACAACTATGGCTACACCTTC
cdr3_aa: CASSGTDNYGYTF

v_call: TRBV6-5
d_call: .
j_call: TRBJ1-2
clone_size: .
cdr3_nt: TGTGCCAGCAGACCCCCGAGGAGGACCCACTATGGCTACACCTTC
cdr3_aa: CASRPPRRTHYGYTF

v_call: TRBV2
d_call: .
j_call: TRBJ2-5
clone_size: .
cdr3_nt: TGTGCCAGCAGTCGTGACTACCAAGAGACCCAGTACTTC
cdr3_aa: CASSRDYQETQYF

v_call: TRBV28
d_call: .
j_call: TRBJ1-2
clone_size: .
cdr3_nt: TGTGCCAGCAGTTCCCAGGGGCCTGGTGGCTACACCTTC
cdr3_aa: CASSSQGPGGYTF

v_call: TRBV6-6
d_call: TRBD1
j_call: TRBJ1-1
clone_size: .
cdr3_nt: TGTGCCAGCAGTTACCCAACAACAGGGGACACTGAAGCTTTCTTT
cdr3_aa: CASSYPTTGDTEAFF

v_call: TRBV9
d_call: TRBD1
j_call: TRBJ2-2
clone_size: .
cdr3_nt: TGTGCCAGCAGCCGGACAGGGTGGGAGCTGTTTTTT
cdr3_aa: CASSRTGWELFF

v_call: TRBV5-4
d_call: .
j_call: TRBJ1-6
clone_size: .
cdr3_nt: TGTGCCAGCAGCTTGGACAGTCGTTATAATTCACCCCTCCACTTT
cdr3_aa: CASSLDSRYNSPLHF

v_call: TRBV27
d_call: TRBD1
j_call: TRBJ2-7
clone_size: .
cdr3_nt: TGTGCCAGCTCTAGGGTAATGACCGGGACAGGGACCTACGAGCAGTACTTC
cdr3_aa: CASSRVMTGTGTYEQYF